This TCR beta chain is from a study of memory CD4+ T cells and cytomegalovirus serostatus. Looking at the study overall: Healthy Belgian adult donors included about nine CMV-positive and 24 CMV-negative people. Notes on the study in general: About 40% of the roughly 160 known CMV-associated TCRbeta sequences appeared in CD4+ memory.

With 3 bases removed from V and 3 bases from J, the gap between germline ends came to 5 bases. CDR1 is SQVTM and CDR2 is ANQGSEA in the germline V gene. This CDR3 has 11 amino acids. Profiling relied on immunoSEQ multiplex PCR, and the TCRdb table lists in-frame clones only, not all of them. The sample lists approximately 44,000 clones, around 80% occurring once. The sort gate was single viable CD3+CD4+CD8-CD45RO+ cells for memory CD4+ T cells. This clone has just one count. The antigen remains unidentified. The J gene is TRBJ2-5, the V gene TRBV29-1; D gene uncertain. The sequenced sample was memory CD4+ T cells from blood. The sequence was obtained from an adult in good health and CMV-seronegative. CDR3 bases: TGCAGCGTTGACGATAAAGAGACCCAGTACTTC. Amino acids: CSVDDKETQYF.